The clone carrying this TCR beta chain has ten or more counts. Its antigen remains unidentified. The sample belongs to a study of T cell clonality in common variable immunodeficiency. Sequencing input was equivalent genomic DNA from CVID and controls. The table came from immunoSEQ multiplex PCR; TCRdb's copy has only in-frame clones and leaves some out. The sample includes tens of thousands of clones, none of them occurring once. Most patients and controls had Caucasian heritage. Study conclusions and caveats: Reportedly, TCR beta sequences from common variable immunodeficiency showed fewer deletions and N-nucleotide insertions. Authors noted CVID clonality's cause needs subpopulation repertoire sequencing.

The TCR sequence derives from a person aged 18 to 75 in good health. Sequenced sample: peripheral blood mononuclear cells.

The CDR3 loop reads CSVEVVGAIRPYEQYF. The CDR3 bases that were read are TGCAGCGTTGAAGTAGTAGGGGCCATTCGACCCTACGAG. V is TRBV29-1 and J is TRBJ2-7, with a possible D match to TRBD1 (5 bases). The CDR3 end lies 3 residues beyond the end of the read and is filled in from the germline J gene. Deletions cut 1 base from V and 2 bases from J, with 18 bases between. This CDR3 spans 16 amino acids. Looked up from germline, CDR1 is SQVTM and CDR2 is ANQGSEA.